This is a list of T cell receptor beta chains from one sample in a study of PD-1 blockade in classical Hodgkin lymphoma. Method: immunoSEQ multiplex PCR; TCRdb's copy keeps in-frame clones and lacks some. The sample has approximately 28,000 clones, less than 80% seen once. The sample was CD4+ T cells from blood, taken before the fourth cycle of nivolumab. The receptor source for this set is a human donor with classical Hodgkin lymphoma. Both conserved end residues are part of each CDR3. The order of the fields is clone size, J gene, D gene, V gene, CDR3 length, CDR3 DNA, CDR3 protein. The D gene is left open where the match is weak. Size tells how often a clone was seen (once, few, many) or the class of an expanded clone, and some rows leave it out.

NA	TRBJ1-4	NA	TRBV19	14	TGTGCCAGTACGGGGGGCTTGAAGAATGAAAAACTGTTTTTT	CASTGGLKNEKLFF
few	TRBJ1-2	NA	TRBV19	12	TGTGCCAGTATGCGGACTAACTATGGCTACACCTTC	CASMRTNYGYTF
NA	TRBJ2-5	NA	TRBV6-5	14	TGTGCCAGCAGTTACGGTGGGGGCCAAGAGACCCAGTACTTC	CASSYGGGQETQYF
NA	TRBJ2-1	NA	TRBV6-4	12	TGTGCCAGCAGTGACTCTGTGGGAAACAAGTTCTTC	CASSDSVGNKFF
NA	TRBJ2-7	NA	TRBV7-8	12	TGTGCCAGCAGCCCCTCGAACTACGAGCAGTACTTC	CASSPSNYEQYF
NA	TRBJ1-2	NA	TRBV5-4	17	TGTGCCAGCAGCTTAGGACAAGCCCGGACCGCTAACTATGGCTACACCTTC	CASSLGQARTANYGYTF
NA	TRBJ2-1	NA	TRBV4-1	16	TGCGCCAGCAGCCAAGTCCGGTCGCCCGGGGTCAATGAGCAGTTCTTC	CASSQVRSPGVNEQFF
NA	TRBJ2-7	TRBD2	TRBV4-3	18	TGCGCCAGCAGCCAATCACCCAATTTAGCGGGAGTGGGCTACGAGCAGTACTTC	CASSQSPNLAGVGYEQYF
NA	TRBJ1-2	NA	TRBV28	13	TGTGCCAGCACCCCAGGCGAGTTCTATGGCTACACCTTC	CASTPGEFYGYTF
once	TRBJ2-7	TRBD2	TRBV6-1	14	TGTGCCAGCAGGGCAGCGGGGGGCTCCTACGAGCAGTACTTC	CASRAAGGSYEQYF
NA	TRBJ2-3	NA	TRBV11-2	16	TGTGCCAGCAGCTTAGCCGTCAACAGACTCACAGATACGCAGTATTTT	CASSLAVNRLTDTQYF
NA	TRBJ2-7	NA	TRBV19	13	TGTGCCAGTAGTATAGATCCGGACTACGAGCAGTACTTC	CASSIDPDYEQYF
NA	TRBJ2-1	NA	TRBV2	11	TGTGCCAGCAGATACGACAATGAGCAGTTCTTC	CASRYDNEQFF
NA	TRBJ1-1	TRBD1	TRBV7-2	14	TGTGCCAGCAGCCAGAACAGGGGGGAATGGGAAGCTTTCTTT	CASSQNRGEWEAFF
NA	TRBJ1-3	NA	TRBV4-2	12	TGTGCCAGCAGCTTGGCTGGAAACACCATATATTTT	CASSLAGNTIYF
NA	TRBJ1-6	NA	TRBV5-4	16	TGTGCCAGCAGCCCCGGGGGCAGGGGAGGAAATTCACCCCTCCACTTT	CASSPGGRGGNSPLHF
NA	TRBJ2-5	NA	TRBV25-1	13	TGTGCCAGCAGTTTTGCGGGCCAAGAGACCCAGTACTTC	CASSFAGQETQYF
NA	TRBJ2-7	TRBD2	TRBV7-2	14	TGTGCCAGCAGCTTCGGGACTAGCGGGGCCGAGCAGTACTTC	CASSFGTSGAEQYF
NA	TRBJ2-7	NA	TRBV20-1	11	TGCAGTGCAGGGGTTAGAGACGAGCAGTACTTC	CSAGVRDEQYF
NA	TRBJ2-1	NA	TRBV10-3	12	TGTGCCATCCGTGGGGGAGACAATGAGCAGTTCTTC	CAIRGGDNEQFF
few	TRBJ2-3	NA	TRBV7-3	15	TGTGCCAGCAGCTTAACGGGGGAATACACAGATACGCAGTATTTT	CASSLTGEYTDTQYF
NA	TRBJ2-5	NA	TRBV6-1	13	TGTGCCAGCAGTGATGAACCGCAAGAGACCCAGTACTTC	CASSDEPQETQYF
NA	TRBJ2-1	TRBD2	TRBV2	15	TGTGCCAGCAGTCCGAGCGGGAGATCGTACAATGAGCAGTTCTTC	CASSPSGRSYNEQFF
NA	TRBJ1-1	NA	TRBV25-1	14	TGTGCCAGCAGTGATGTCAACAGGGAGACTGAAGCTTTCTTT	CASSDVNRETEAFF
NA	TRBJ1-2	TRBD1	TRBV10-3	14	TGTGCCATCAGGTCCGGGACAGGGGATTATGGCTACACCTTC	CAIRSGTGDYGYTF
NA	TRBJ1-1	NA	TRBV6-5	11	TGTGCCAGCATGAAGAACACTGAAGCTTTCTTT	CASMKNTEAFF
NA	TRBJ2-7	NA	TRBV7-8	15	TGTGCCAGCGTGCGGATACTCAATGTGGGCTACGAGCAGTACTTC	CASVRILNVGYEQYF
few	TRBJ2-7	TRBD1	TRBV6-5	13	TGTGCCAGCAGTTGGGACAGAACCTACGAGCAGTACTTC	CASSWDRTYEQYF
NA	TRBJ1-2	NA	TRBV28	13	TGTGCCAGCAGTTTAGGGGGGAACTATGGCTACACCTTC	CASSLGGNYGYTF
once	TRBJ1-1	NA	TRBV6-6	14	TGTGCCAGCAGTAGAACATCCCCAAACACTGAAGCTTTCTTT	CASSRTSPNTEAFF
NA	TRBJ1-4	TRBD1	TRBV5-1	16	TGCGCCAGCAGCGCCGGACAGGGCTCAACTAATGAAAAACTGTTTTTT	CASSAGQGSTNEKLFF
NA	TRBJ2-4	NA	TRBV7-3	13	TGTGCCAGCAGATCTCCGGGACGGGGCATTCAGTACTTC	CASRSPGRGIQYF
NA	TRBJ1-1	NA	TRBV19	15	TGTGCCAGTAGTATTTTCGGGGAAGTACACACTGAAGCTTTCTTT	CASSIFGEVHTEAFF
NA	TRBJ2-1	NA	TRBV10-3	12	TGTGCCATCAGTTGGCACACTAATGAGCAGTTCTTC	CAISWHTNEQFF
NA	TRBJ2-3	NA	TRBV19	14	TGTGCCAGTAGTTGGAGACCAGGGGAGAATACGCAGTATTTT	CASSWRPGENTQYF
NA	TRBJ2-7	TRBD2	TRBV7-2	14	TGTGCCAGCAGCCCGGCTAGCGGGAGAATCGTGCAGTACTTC	CASSPASGRIVQYF
NA	TRBJ1-3	NA	TRBV27	14	TGTGCCAGCTGGAGAGGGAGGCCTGGAAACACCATATATTTT	CASWRGRPGNTIYF
NA	TRBJ2-5	TRBD1	TRBV14	15	TGTGCCAGCAGCCAAGTCACAGGGGGCCAAGAGACCCAGTACTTC	CASSQVTGGQETQYF
NA	TRBJ1-4	TRBD1	TRBV10-3	17	TGTGCCATCAGTGAGTCAAAGGGGGCGGGAGCTAATGAAAAACTGTTTTTT	CAISESKGAGANEKLFF
NA	TRBJ2-6	NA	TRBV19	15	TGTGCCAGTAGTATAACCCTGCCTGGGGCCAACGTCCTGACTTTC	CASSITLPGANVLTF
NA	TRBJ2-1	NA	TRBV10-3	15	TGTGCCATCATGGGGTCCGGGACAATCTACAATGAGCAGTTCTTC	CAIMGSGTIYNEQFF
NA	TRBJ1-5	NA	TRBV28	14	TGTGCCAGCGCCCCCCTAGTAGTCGGCCAGCCCCAGCATTTT	CASAPLVVGQPQHF
once	TRBJ1-1	NA	TRBV9	13	TGTGCCAGCAGCGTAGACGAGGACACTGAAGCTTTCTTT	CASSVDEDTEAFF
NA	TRBJ2-4	TRBD1	TRBV5-6	11	TGTGCCAGCAGCACCGGACAGGGACAGTACTTC	CASSTGQGQYF
NA	TRBJ1-1	NA	TRBV2	13	TGTGCCAGCAGGGGGCCAATGAACACTGAAGCTTTCTTT	CASRGPMNTEAFF
NA	TRBJ1-4	TRBD1	TRBV9	15	TGTGCCAGCAGCGTCCTAGGACAGGATAATGAAAAACTGTTTTTT	CASSVLGQDNEKLFF
NA	TRBJ2-3	NA	TRBV11-3	12	TGTGCCAGCAGCTTTAGCACAGATACGCAGTATTTT	CASSFSTDTQYF
NA	TRBJ2-3	TRBD2	TRBV9	21	TGTGCCAGCAGCGCCTCCAATGCAGGACTAGCGGTCCTCGCTTCCGTGGATACGCAGTATTTT	CASSASNAGLAVLASVDTQYF
NA	TRBJ2-5	NA	TRBV10-3	13	TGTGCCATCAGACTGGACAGCTCAGAGACCCAGTACTTC	CAIRLDSSETQYF
NA	TRBJ1-1	TRBD1	TRBV6-5	13	TGTGCCAGCGAAAGGCCGGGGACAGAGGAAGCTTTCTTT	CASERPGTEEAFF
NA	TRBJ1-2	NA	TRBV7-9	14	TGTGCCAGCAGCTCATCAGACAGGCTCTATGGCTACACCTTC	CASSSSDRLYGYTF
NA	TRBJ1-1	NA	TRBV29-1	16	TGCAGCGGCGGGGAGGCCCGACTTCTAATGAACACTGAAGCTTTCTTT	CSGGEARLLMNTEAFF
NA	TRBJ2-7	TRBD2	TRBV7-2	15	TGTGCCAGCAGCCCCGTAGCGGGCTTCTCCTACGAGCAGTACTTC	CASSPVAGFSYEQYF
NA	TRBJ1-2	TRBD1	TRBV10-3	14	TGTGCCATCAGTGAACAGGGGGCGGGCTATGGCTACACCTTC	CAISEQGAGYGYTF
NA	TRBJ2-7	TRBD1	TRBV6-5	15	TGTGCCAGCAGTTCACGGACAGGGCGGACCTACGAGCAGTACTTC	CASSSRTGRTYEQYF
NA	TRBJ2-1	NA	TRBV5-4	15	TGTGCCAGCAGCTTGCCTACAGGGACCTACAATGAGCAGTTCTTC	CASSLPTGTYNEQFF
NA	TRBJ2-7	TRBD1	TRBV6-5	15	TGTGCCAGCAGCCCTAGGCCAGGGGGCGATTACGAGCAGTACTTC	CASSPRPGGDYEQYF
few	TRBJ1-2	NA	TRBV18	13	TGTGCCAGCTCACCATTGCCAGGGACTGGCTACACCTTC	CASSPLPGTGYTF
NA	TRBJ1-1	TRBD1	TRBV6-4	13	TGTGCCAGCAGCAGGGACAGAGACACTGAAGCTTTCTTT	CASSRDRDTEAFF
NA	TRBJ2-2	NA	TRBV7-3	15	TGTGCCAGCAGCTTGGACGGGATGAACACCGGGGAGCTGTTTTTT	CASSLDGMNTGELFF